This passage covers 26 T cell receptor beta chains from one sample sequenced in a study of beta chain features in type 1 diabetes. The study, taken as a whole, reports: Researchers report that Type 1 diabetes patients had moderately but significantly shorter TCRB CDR3s across all four CD4+ subsets.

TCRB transcripts that were expressed got sequenced, as all of the isolated RNA had been reverse transcribed. The data were produced by immunoSEQ multiplex PCR, yet TCRdb's version contains in-frame clones alone and is incomplete. The repertoire holds over 200,000 clones, with approximately 10% as singletons. Their cognate antigens are unknown. The sample comprised naive CD4+ T cells from blood. The source is a young man with type 1 diabetes.

The chain carries TRBV7-3 and TRBJ1-1, with D unresolved. Germline CDR1 reads SGHTA; CDR2 reads FQGTGA. This CDR3 is built from 15 residues. The V end was cut by 0 bases, the J end by 1 base, with 9 bases between. The CDR3 loop is CASSLTGGWNTEAFF. The DNA of the CDR3 is TGTGCCAGCAGCTTAACAGGAGGTTGGAACACTGAAGCTTTCTTT. The whole variable domain, filled in from reference TRBV7-3 and TRBJ1-1, reads GAGVSQTPSNKVTEKGKYVELRCDPISGHTALYWYRQSLGQGPEFLIYFQGTGAADDSGLPNDRFFAVRPEGSVSTLKIQRTERGDSAVYLCASSLTGGWNTEAFFGQGTRLTVV.

This clone was seen a handful of times. The chain couples TRBV9 to TRBJ2-7; 8 bases are shared with TRBD1. The length of the CDR3 is 13 residues. Germline V gene lookup returns CDR1 SGDLS and CDR2 YYNGEE. V shed 5 bases, J shed 5 bases, and the junction held 6 bases outside the gene matches. CDR3 nucleotides: TGTGCCAGCAGGGACAGGGCCCGCCACGAGCAGTACTTC. This gives the protein CASRDRARHEQYF.

This clone was detected only a few times. V and J are TRBV18 and TRBJ2-4; tentative D call: TRBD1 (5 bases). V was cut by 2 bases and J by 7 bases, with 12 bases left in between. This CDR3 region has 14 residues. The germline CDR1 and CDR2 sequences are KGHSH and LQKENI. Written as DNA, the CDR3 is TGTGCCAGCTCACCAAGGCAGGGTGCGAACATTCAGTACTTC. Translation: CASSPRQGANIQYF.

This clone was seen more than once but under ten times. The CDR3 is CASSLSGYAGELFF. In DNA form, the CDR3 reads TGTGCCAGCAGCTTGTCAGGTTACGCCGGGGAGCTGTTTTTT. The V call is TRBV5-5, the J call TRBJ2-2; D ambiguous. Germline lookup yields CDR1 SGHKS and CDR2 YYEKEE (reference sequence). The CDR3 is made up of 14 amino acids. V was trimmed by 1 base and J by 6 bases, leaving 10 bases between them.

The table lists this clone with a few counts. The chain couples TRBV2 to TRBJ1-1; D uncertain. The CDR3 extends over 11 amino acids. V lost 6 bases and J 7 bases, leaving 9 bases between the germline ends. Germline assignment: CDR1 SNHLY and CDR2 FYNNEI. The CDR3 loop reads CASRAGSEAFF. The DNA of the CDR3 is TGTGCCAGCAGGGCCGGGAGTGAAGCTTTCTTT.

The chain couples TRBV7-6 to TRBJ2-5; D gene unclear. The V gene lost 2 bases and the J gene lost 7 bases, with 11 bases spanning the gap. Germline V gene lookup returns CDR1 SGHVS and CDR2 FNYEAQ. This CDR3 region has 13 residues. CDR3 region: CASSLTGFGTQYF. CDR3 nucleotide sequence: TGTGCCAGCAGCTTAACCGGGTTCGGGACCCAGTACTTC. Together with reference TRBV7-6 and TRBJ2-5, the CDR3 gives the full variable domain: GAGVSQSPRYKVTKRGQDVALRCDPISGHVSLYWYRQALGQGPEFLTYFNYEAQQDKSGLPNDRFSAERPEGSISTLTIQRTEQRDSAMYRCASSLTGFGTQYFGPGTRLLVL.

The genes are TRBV6-5 and TRBJ1-2; TRBD1 might be the D (5 bases). Germline V lookup: CDR1 MNHEY, CDR2 SVGAGI. The CDR3 covers 14 residues. With 2 bases removed from V and 7 bases from J, the gap between germline ends came to 14 bases. CDR3 loop: CASSYGQGSRGYTF. As DNA, the CDR3 is TGTGCCAGCAGTTACGGGCAGGGTTCGCGTGGCTACACCTTC.

The chain links TRBV4-1 to TRBJ2-5, with 15 positions matching TRBD2. J was trimmed by 5 bases and V by 4 bases; bases with no gene match: 8. The CDR3 is 17 amino acids. CDR1 is MGHRA and CDR2 is YSYEKL in the germline V gene. The CDR3 spells CASSRIGLAGGYETQYF. CDR3 sequence (DNA): TGCGCCAGCAGCCGAATCGGACTAGCGGGGGGGTACGAGACCCAGTACTTC.

This clone was counted between two and nine times. The chain has TRBV7-2 and TRBJ1-2; possibly TRBD1 for D (5 bases). The CDR3 loop spans 16 amino acids. CDR1 is SGHTA and CDR2 is FQGNSA in the germline V gene. The V end lost 4 bases, the J end lost 4 bases, and 19 bases lay between the germline ends. The CDR3 DNA follows: TGTGCCAGCAGCTCTCGTGGAGGGGACTTAGGCTATGGCTACACCTTC. It encodes CASSSRGGDLGYGYTF.

The V call is TRBV7-6, the J call TRBJ2-3; D gene ambiguous. V gave up 10 bases and J gave up 1 base, with 9 bases separating them. The CDR3 runs 12 residues. The germline gives CDR1 SGHVS, CDR2 FNYEAQ. CDR3 protein: CATAEGTDTQYF. The CDR3 DNA reads as TGTGCCACCGCAGAGGGCACAGATACGCAGTATTTT.

This chain links TRBV7-9 with TRBJ2-3, with TRBD1 matching 10 bases. Germline lookup yields CDR1 SEHNR and CDR2 FQNEAQ (reference sequence). V lost 4 bases and J lost 5; bases outside the gene matches: 6. The CDR3 consists of 15 residues. The CDR3 region is CASSSGTGDGDTQYF. CDR3 nucleotide sequence: TGTGCCAGCAGCTCAGGGACAGGGGATGGAGATACGCAGTATTTT.

V and J are TRBV5-4 and TRBJ1-1; D is undetermined. Germline values: CDR1 SGHNT, CDR2 YYREEE (reference sequence). The CDR3 runs to 13 residues. Trimming stripped 0 bases from V and 0 bases from J, with 3 bases between. CDR3 region: CASSLALNTEAFF. As DNA, the CDR3 is TGTGCCAGCAGCTTGGCCTTGAACACTGAAGCTTTCTTT.

This clone turned up a few times. The V and J genes are TRBV4-1 and TRBJ1-2, with D unresolved. With 2 bases removed from V and 0 bases from J, the gap between germline ends came to 7 bases. CDR1 and CDR2 (germline): MGHRA, YSYEKL. The CDR3 spans 14 residues. In DNA, the CDR3 is TGCGCCAGCAGCCAACCGACATCTAACTATGGCTACACCTTC. Translating gives CASSQPTSNYGYTF.

The table lists this clone with a few counts. The CDR3 spells CASSRTGVAEAFF. The CDR3 DNA follows: TGCGCCAGCAGCCGTACAGGGGTCGCTGAAGCTTTCTTT. The chain is built from TRBV4-3 and TRBJ1-1; 7 positions agree with TRBD1. The CDR3 contains 13 residues. Unmatched junction bases numbered 5, after V lost 4 bases and J lost 6 bases. Per the germline V gene, CDR1 is LGHNA and CDR2 is YSLEER.

The chain combines TRBV12-5 with TRBJ1-5; 9 nucleotides agree with TRBD1. Per germline, CDR1 LGHNT and CDR2 FRNRAP. The CDR3 totals 14 residues. Trimming removed 6 bases from V and 6 bases from J; junction bases left unmatched: 6. CDR3 loop: CASGLTGGGQPQHF. The CDR3 nucleotides read TGTGCTAGTGGCCTGACAGGGGGAGGTCAGCCCCAGCATTTT.

This chain connects TRBV5-1 to TRBJ1-6; D possibly corresponds to TRBD1 (6 bases). The CDR3 is 15 amino acids. Germline CDR1 SGHRS, CDR2 YFSETQ. Trimming shortened V by 1 base and J by 10 bases, and 15 bases separated the two germline ends. In DNA, the CDR3 is TGCGCCAGCAGCTTGACCGGGACACCGGGGTCACCCCTCCACTTT. It specifies CASSLTGTPGSPLHF.

This sequence joins TRBV7-9 and TRBJ2-2; D is undetermined. CDR1 SEHNR and CDR2 FQNEAQ come from the germline V gene (reference sequence). This CDR3 is 10 amino acids long. Between the trimmed V and J ends, which lost 11 bases and 7 bases, there was a span of 8 bases. The CDR3 nucleotides are TGTGCCGGCCAGGACGGGGAGCTGTTTTTT. It codes for CAGQDGELFF.

This clone was seen only a few times. The J gene is TRBJ1-2, the V gene TRBV19; 8 bases agree with TRBD1. CDR1 and CDR2 from the germline V gene are LNHDA and SQIVND (reference sequence). Trimming cost V 5 bases and J 5 bases; bases outside gene matches: 7. The CDR3 is made up of 14 amino acids. The CDR3 reads CASSADRGSYGYTF. As DNA, the CDR3 is TGTGCCAGTAGTGCCGACAGGGGAAGTTATGGCTACACCTTC. The variable domain in full, with the rest retrieved from reference TRBV19 and TRBJ1-2, is DGGITQSPKYLFRKEGQNVTLSCEQNLNHDAMYWYRQDPGQGLRLIYYSQIVNDFQKGDIAEGYSVSREKKESFPLTVTSAQKNPTAFYLCASSADRGSYGYTFGSGTRLTVV.

This clone came up a few times. The J gene is TRBJ2-5, the V gene TRBV11-2, with D perhaps matching TRBD1 (6 bases). The germline V gene has CDR1 SGHAT and CDR2 FQNNGV. The ends were cut back, 7 bases at V and 5 bases at J, with 26 bases in the middle. This CDR3 has 17 residues. CDR3 protein: CASTLRPLRDTGETQYF. CDR3 nucleotide sequence: TGTGCCAGCACCCTCCGTCCTCTCCGGGACACCGGCGAGACCCAGTACTTC.

The chain has TRBV6-4 and TRBJ2-1; 9 bases line up with TRBD1. CDR1 and CDR2 from the germline V gene are MRHNA and SNTAGT. The V segment lost 3 bases and the J segment 10 bases; nucleotides outside the gene matches: 7. The CDR3 totals 14 residues. The CDR3 coding sequence is TGTGCCAGCAGTGAAGACAGGGGGTTCGGGGAGCAGTTCTTC. Protein product: CASSEDRGFGEQFF.

A few counts support this clone. The chain has TRBV4-2 and TRBJ2-3; possible D gene TRBD2, 6 bases. Germline assignment: CDR1 LGHNA and CDR2 YNFKEQ. V was shortened by 4 bases and J by 3 bases, with 11 bases between the two germline ends. The CDR3 length is 14 residues. CDR3 residues: CASSPRGSTDTQYF. The CDR3 nucleotides read TGTGCCAGCAGCCCACGGGGGAGTACAGATACGCAGTATTTT.

This clone was seen a handful of times. The genes are TRBV29-1 and TRBJ2-1; TRBD2 aligns across 13 bases. CDR3 size: 17 residues. Germline V gene lookup returns CDR1 SQVTM and CDR2 ANQGSEA. Trimming removed 6 bases from V and 4 bases from J; junction bases left unmatched: 12. The CDR3 DNA sequence: TGCAGCGTCCATACAGGACTAGCGGGGGCAAAGTACAATGAGCAGTTCTTC. It codes for CSVHTGLAGAKYNEQFF.

This clone was found a few times. The genes are TRBV12-5 and TRBJ2-1; 14 nucleotides align to TRBD2. Trimming at V came to 0 bases and at J to 7 bases, leaving 5 bases not matched to a gene. This CDR3 spans 17 amino acids. Germline V CDR1 and CDR2: LGHNT, FRNRAP. CDR3 coding DNA: TGTGCTAGTGGTTTGGTACTGGGACTAGCGGGGGAGAATGAGCAGTTCTTC. Its protein product is CASGLVLGLAGENEQFF.

This clone was detected only a few times. J is TRBJ1-2 and V is TRBV4-3; 7 bases are a match to TRBD1. The V and J ends lost 4 bases and 0 bases, in that order; junction bases with no gene match: 8. CDR3 length: 16 amino acids. The germline CDR1 and CDR2 sequences are LGHNA and YSLEER. The CDR3 region is CASSRYSDRSNYGYTF. The DNA for the CDR3 is TGCGCCAGCAGCCGCTACTCGGACAGGTCTAACTATGGCTACACCTTC.

This clone has just a few counts. CDR3 residues: CASSALSASYSYEQYF. CDR3 sequence (DNA): TGTGCCAGCAGTGCCCTATCCGCTAGTTATTCCTACGAGCAGTACTTC. The rearrangement uses TRBV25-1 and TRBJ2-7; D call uncertain. The germline V gene encodes CDR1 MGHDK and CDR2 SYGVNS. The V end lost 4 bases, the J end lost 1 base, and 17 bases lay between the germline ends. This CDR3 comprises 16 residues.

This chain uses TRBV18 with TRBJ1-5, with 9 bases fitting TRBD1. Germline values: CDR1 KGHSH, CDR2 LQKENI. This CDR3 contains 15 residues. V shed 3 bases, J shed 8 bases, and the junction held 8 bases outside the gene matches. CDR3 protein: CASSPGQGKGEPQHF. Here the CDR3 DNA reads TGTGCCAGCTCACCGGGACAGGGAAAAGGAGAGCCCCAGCATTTT.